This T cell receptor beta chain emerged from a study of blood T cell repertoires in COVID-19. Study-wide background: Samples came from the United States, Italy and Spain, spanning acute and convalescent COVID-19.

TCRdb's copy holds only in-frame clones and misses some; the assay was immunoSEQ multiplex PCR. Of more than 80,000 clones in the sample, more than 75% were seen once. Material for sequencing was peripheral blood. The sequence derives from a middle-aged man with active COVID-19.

The CDR3 DNA reads TGTGCCAGCAGCTTAACTCCGGGACAGGGGAGAACTGAAGCTTTCTTT. Protein: CASSLTPGQGRTEAFF. The chain employs TRBV28 and TRBJ1-1; 10 bases map to TRBD1. V shed 6 bases, J shed 5 bases, and the junction held 12 bases outside the gene matches. The germline V gene has CDR1 MDHEN and CDR2 SYDVKM. CDR3 length: 16 amino acids.